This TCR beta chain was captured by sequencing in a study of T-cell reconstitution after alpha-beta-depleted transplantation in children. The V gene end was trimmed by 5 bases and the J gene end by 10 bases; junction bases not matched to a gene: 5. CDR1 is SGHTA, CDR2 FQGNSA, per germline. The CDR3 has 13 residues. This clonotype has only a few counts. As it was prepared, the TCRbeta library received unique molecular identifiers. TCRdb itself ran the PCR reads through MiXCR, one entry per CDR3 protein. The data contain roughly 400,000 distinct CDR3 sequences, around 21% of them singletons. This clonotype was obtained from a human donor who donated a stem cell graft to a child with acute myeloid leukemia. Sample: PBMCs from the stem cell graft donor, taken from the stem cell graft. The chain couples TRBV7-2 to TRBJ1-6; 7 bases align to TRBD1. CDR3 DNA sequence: TGTGCCAGCAGCACCGACAGGGTGTCACCCCTCCACTTT. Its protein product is CASSTDRVSPLHF.